This TCR beta chain originates from a study of cytomegalovirus exposure and HLA in healthy donors. The germline V and J ends were trimmed by 6 bases and 2 bases, with 11 bases remaining between them. Germline lookup yields CDR1 MNHEY and CDR2 SVGAGI. The CDR3 covers 13 residues. Note on this clone: The antigen is undetermined.

Notes on the study in general: The study recorded around 160 TCR beta chains that were cytomegalovirus-associated. A missense DCLRE1C variant was associated with V- and J-gene trimming of TCR beta chains in a later analysis, and an independent cohort replicated the association.

The PCR ran on 60 Vbeta and 13 Jbeta primers. In the original analysis: Around 11 million shared chains were among the 65 million to 85 million unique TCR beta chains that a later analysis counted. The protocol was immunoSEQ multiplex PCR, while the TCRdb copy is restricted to in-frame clones and leaves out a portion. Clone size and the V and J calls come from that table; the DNA yielded D and trimming. The sample contains some 87,000 clones, around 76% of which appear only once. The sequence was obtained from a man aged 18 to 30 in good health and CMV-seropositive. The material sequenced was PBMCs. This chain links TRBV6-5 with TRBJ2-7; D is possibly TRBD2 (6 bases). This CDR3 reads CASRSGVTYEQYF. The CDR3 region has the DNA TGTGCCAGCAGGTCGGGGGTTACCTACGAGCAGTACTTC.